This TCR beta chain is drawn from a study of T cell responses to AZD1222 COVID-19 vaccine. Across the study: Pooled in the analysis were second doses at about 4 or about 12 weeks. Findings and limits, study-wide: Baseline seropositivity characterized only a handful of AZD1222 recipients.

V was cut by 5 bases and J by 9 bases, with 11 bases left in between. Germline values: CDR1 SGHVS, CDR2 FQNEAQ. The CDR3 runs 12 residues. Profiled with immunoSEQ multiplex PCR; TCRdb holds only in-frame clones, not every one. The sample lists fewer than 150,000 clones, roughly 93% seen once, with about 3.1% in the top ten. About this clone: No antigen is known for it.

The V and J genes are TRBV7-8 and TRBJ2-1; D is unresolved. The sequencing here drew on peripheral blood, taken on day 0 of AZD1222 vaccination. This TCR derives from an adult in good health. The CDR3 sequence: CASSQRRREQFF. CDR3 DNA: TGTGCCAGCAGCCAGCGTAGGCGTGAGCAGTTCTTC. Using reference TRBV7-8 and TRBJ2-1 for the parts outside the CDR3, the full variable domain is GAGVSQSPRYKVAKRGQDVALRCDPISGHVSLFWYQQALGQGPEFLTYFQNEAQLDKSGLPSDRFFAERPEGSVSTLKIQRTQQEDSAVYLCASSQRRREQFFGPGTRLTVL.